The 29 T cell receptor beta chains in this list originate from one sample, sequenced in a study of blood T cells in healthy people across ages (dated by TCRdb to between 2014 and 2016). Library creation used 5' RACE. A second roughly 6 to 12 cycle PCR used a sample-barcoded 5' primer and a J-beta primer mix. TCRdb ran its own pipeline on the public reads, namely fastp trimming at Q25 and MiXCR clone calling, and kept in-frame beta chains. Each CDR3 protein appears once, grouped with its most common genes and DNA. Counted in this sample were 1.5 million to 2 million distinct CDR3 sequences; 30% to 40% of them appeared once. The top ten clones comprise around 23% of the sample. The sequencing sample was made of blood. The origin of the receptors is a human donor in good health.

The rearrangement uses TRBV10-3 and TRBJ2-5, with D possibly being TRBD1 or TRBD2 (5 bases each). The J call may not be correct, given that the DNA end is closer to TRBJ2-7. The germline CDR1 and CDR2 sequences are ENHRY and SYGVKD. The CDR3 runs to 18 residues. As DNA, the CDR3 is TGTGCCATCAGTGAGTCTATCTCCGTCCGGGGCAGACCCTACGAGCAGTACTTC. This encodes CAISESISVRGRPYEQYF.

The genes are TRBV13 and TRBJ1-2; 7 nucleotides match TRBD1. Germline assignment: CDR1 PRHDT and CDR2 FYEKMQ (reference sequence). The CDR3 length is 13 residues. Losses at the gene ends were 5 bases for V and 8 bases for J; bases not matched to a gene: 8. CDR3 region: CASSHGTEYGYTF. CDR3 DNA sequence: TGTGCCAGCAGCCACGGGACAGAATACGGCTACACCTTC.

The rearrangement joins TRBV10-3 to TRBJ1-1, with a tentative D call TRBD1 (6 bases). The V and J ends lost 10 bases and 0 bases respectively, with 15 bases between them. Germline-derived CDR1 and CDR2 are ENHRY and SYGVKD. This CDR3 comprises 14 residues. The CDR3 sequence is CATMDSAMNTEAFF. CDR3 in DNA: TGTGCCACTATGGACAGCGCTATGAACACTGAAGCTTTCTTT.

V usage is TRBV9 and J usage is TRBJ2-1; 10 bases line up with TRBD2. CDR1 is SGDLS, CDR2 YYNGEE, per germline. The CDR3 is made up of 15 amino acids. The trim removed 0 bases at V and 5 bases at J, leaving 2 bases unmatched. In nucleotides, the CDR3 is TGTGCCAGCAGCGTAGCGCTAGCGGGGGACAATGAGCAGTTCTTC. This translates into CASSVALAGDNEQFF.

This clonotype was seen a single time. The V call is TRBV13, the J call TRBJ2-5; TRBD2 matches 12 bases. The closer fit of TRBJ2-7 to the DNA end suggests the J call may be wrong. The CDR3 has 15 amino acids. Germline V lookup: CDR1 PRHDT, CDR2 FYEKMQ (reference sequence). Here the CDR3 reads CASRKGLAGTYEQYF. The DNA for the CDR3 is TGTGCCAGCCGGAAGGGACTAGCGGGTACCTACGAGCAGTACTTC.

In its sample, this clonotype was seen many times. The CDR3 protein is CASSLARTASFYEQYF. The CDR3 region has the DNA TGTGCCAGCAGCTTAGCCCGGACAGCGAGCTTCTACGAGCAGTACTTC. V usage is TRBV7-8 and J usage is TRBJ2-7; tentatively, D is TRBD1 (6 bases). Trimming pared 0 bases from V and 3 bases from J, leaving 15 bases between. The CDR3 totals 16 residues. The germline gives CDR1 SGHVS, CDR2 FQNEAQ.

The chain is built from TRBV7-2 and TRBJ1-5; D gene ambiguous. The CDR3 spans 15 residues. Germline CDR1 and CDR2: SGHTA and FQGNSA. Trimming cost V 1 base and J 3 bases, with 10 bases left between them. CDR3 coding DNA: TGTGCCAGCAGCTTAGTGCGGGTGGACAATCAGCCCCAGCATTTT. Protein sequence: CASSLVRVDNQPQHF.

As DNA, the CDR3 is TGTGCCAGCAGGGACACCCTGAGCTCCTACGAGCAGTACTTC. This codes for CASRDTLSSYEQYF. The chain employs TRBV6-2 or TRBV6-3 and TRBJ2-7, with a tentative D call TRBD1 (5 bases). The CDR3 loop spans 14 amino acids. V was clipped by 6 bases and J by 0 bases, with 12 bases between them. The germline V gene encodes CDR1 MNHEY and CDR2 SVGEGT.

The J gene is TRBJ1-1, the V gene TRBV28; 7 nucleotides line up with TRBD1. The CDR3 sequence is 14 residues long. Germline trimming cut 7 bases from V and 6 bases from J; bases unmatched to any gene: 11. CDR1 is MDHEN, CDR2 SYDVKM, per germline. The DNA for the CDR3 is TGTGCCAGCAATTATAAGGGGGCAATCTCTGAAGCTTTCTTT. It yields the protein CASNYKGAISEAFF.

This chain joins TRBV27 and TRBJ2-4, with D perhaps TRBD1 or TRBD2 (5 bases each). The last part of the DNA fits TRBJ2-7 better; the J call may be wrong. The CDR3 covers 13 residues. Germline V lookup: CDR1 MNHEY, CDR2 SMNVEV (reference sequence). DNA of the CDR3: TGTGCCAGCAGTTTGGGGGTTGGAGGCGAGCAGTACTTC. It encodes CASSLGVGGEQYF.

V and J are TRBV20-1 and TRBJ2-5; TRBD1 aligns across 7 bases. Germline lookup yields CDR1 DFQATT and CDR2 SNEGSKA (reference sequence). V shed 6 bases, J shed 0 bases, and the junction held 4 bases outside the gene matches. There are 13 residues in the CDR3. DNA for the CDR3: TGCAGTGCCTCGGGACAGAACCAAGAGACCCAGTACTTC. Translation: CSASGQNQETQYF.

The chain is built from TRBV9 and TRBJ2-1; the D gene is possibly TRBD2 (5 bases). Looked up from germline, CDR1 is SGDLS and CDR2 is YYNGEE. CDR3 length: 15 amino acids. Trimming shortened V by 0 bases and J by 4 bases, and 11 bases separated the two germline ends. The CDR3 is CASSVVEGIYNEQFF. The CDR3 DNA reads as TGTGCCAGCAGCGTAGTTGAGGGTATTTACAATGAGCAGTTCTTC.

The table lists this clonotype with a few counts. V usage is TRBV7-3 and J usage is TRBJ2-5, with D uncertain. V was pared by 2 bases and J by 0 bases, with 4 bases between. The CDR3 length is 13 residues. In germline, CDR1 is SGHTA, CDR2 FQGTGA. CDR3 loop: CASSLRHQETQYF. In DNA form, the CDR3 reads TGTGCCAGCAGCTTACGACACCAAGAGACCCAGTACTTC.

This clonotype was seen a few times. The chain couples TRBV28 to TRBJ2-5, with D perhaps TRBD1 (7 bases). CDR1 and CDR2 (germline): MDHEN, SYDVKM. This CDR3 has 15 residues. Trimming left V 8 bases short and J 0 bases short, with 16 bases between. The CDR3 bases are TGTGCCAGCGGAGGGACAGCAAACTACCAAGAGACCCAGTACTTC. Its translation: CASGGTANYQETQYF. The variable domain in full, completed from reference TRBV28 and TRBJ2-5, reads DVKVTQSSRYLVKRTGEKVFLECVQDMDHENMFWYRQDPGLGLRLIYFSYDVKMKEKGDIPEGYSVSREKKERFSLILESASTNQTSMYLCASGGTANYQETQYFGPGTRLLVL.

The J gene is TRBJ1-1, the V gene TRBV10-3, with a tentative D call TRBD1 (5 bases). Germline assignment: CDR1 ENHRY and CDR2 SYGVKD. The CDR3 runs 15 residues. With 6 bases removed from V and 7 bases from J, the gap between germline ends came to 21 bases. The CDR3 DNA is TGTGCCATCAGGCAGACAGAAGGAAGAGCTCTTGAAGCTTTCTTT. Translation gives CAIRQTEGRALEAFF.

CDR3 sequence reads: CASSDSSGGGILQFF. As DNA, the CDR3 is TGTGCCAGCAGTGATTCTAGCGGGGGGGGCATTTTGCAGTTCTTC. The V gene is TRBV6-1, the J gene TRBJ2-1, with 12 positions matching TRBD2. Germline CDR1 and CDR2: MNHNS and SASEGT. The junction had 9 bases not matched to a gene; V was cut back by 3 bases and J by 12 bases. The CDR3 has 15 amino acids.

The chain joins TRBV9 to TRBJ2-6; 9 bases align to TRBD1. The V gene's germline CDR1 is SGDLS and CDR2 YYNGEE. The V gene end was trimmed by 3 bases and the J gene end by 0 bases; junction bases not matched to a gene: 7. The CDR3 spans 18 residues. The CDR3 nucleotides read TGTGCCAGCAGCGGACAGGGGGGTACCCCCTCTGGGGCCAACGTCCTGACTTTC. It encodes CASSGQGGTPSGANVLTF.

This clonotype turned up a few times. This rearrangement joins TRBV12-3 or TRBV12-4 to TRBJ1-5, with D possibly being TRBD1 (6 bases). CDR3 length equals 14 residues. The V gene lost 5 bases and the J gene lost 1 base, with 9 bases spanning the gap. CDR3 protein: CASSRDTSNQPQHF. The CDR3 DNA is TGTGCCAGCAGTAGGGACACAAGCAATCAGCCCCAGCATTTT.

This chain links TRBV7-2 with TRBJ2-4, with D perhaps assigned TRBD1 or TRBD2 (6 bases each). The tail of the sequence fits TRBJ2-7 better, so the J call may be wrong. The CDR3 is 14 residues long. Germline V CDR1 and CDR2: SGHTA, FQGNSA. CDR3 protein: CASSSGANSHEQYF. CDR3 sequence (DNA): TGTGCCAGCAGTTCGGGGGCTAATTCCCACGAGCAGTACTTC.

V and J are TRBV5-1 and TRBJ2-1, with 7 nucleotides matching TRBD1. V lost 3 bases and J lost 2; bases outside the gene matches: 8. CDR1 and CDR2 (germline): SGHRS, YFSETQ. The CDR3 length is 16 residues. The CDR3 region is CASSSVIGQAYNEQFF. The CDR3 DNA is TGCGCCAGCAGCTCCGTGATAGGACAGGCCTACAATGAGCAGTTCTTC.

The table lists this clonotype with a few counts. The chain couples TRBV6-2 or TRBV6-3 to TRBJ2-5, with D perhaps TRBD1 or TRBD2 (5 bases each). With 5 bases removed from V and 3 bases from J, the gap between germline ends came to 13 bases. The germline V gene has CDR1 MNHEY and CDR2 SVGEGT. CDR3 size: 14 residues. CDR3: CASSPFGTEETQYF. CDR3 DNA: TGTGCCAGCAGTCCTTTTGGGACGGAAGAGACCCAGTACTTC.

This clonotype was picked up many times. The rearrangement joins TRBV7-9 to TRBJ1-2; 7 bases are a match to TRBD1. The germline V gene encodes CDR1 SEHNR and CDR2 FQNEAQ (reference sequence). Trimming removed 2 bases from V and 8 bases from J; junction bases left unmatched: 20. This CDR3 spans 18 amino acids. Here the CDR3 reads CASSLPPYSTGDELGYTF. The CDR3 bases are TGTGCCAGCAGCTTACCTCCTTATTCAACAGGGGATGAATTGGGCTACACCTTC.

This sequence joins TRBV5-5 and TRBJ1-4, with D possibly TRBD1 on 5 matching bases. The CDR3 totals 15 residues. V shed 0 bases and J shed 10 bases, with 16 bases lying between them. CDR1 is SGHKS and CDR2 is YYEKEE in the germline V gene (reference sequence). The CDR3 nucleotides read TGTGCCAGCAGCTTGGCCCTAGGGGCGGCTGGAAAACTGTTTTTT. Amino acids: CASSLALGAAGKLFF.

J is TRBJ2-5 and V is TRBV20-1; 10 bases agree with TRBD1. The J call may be wrong; the DNA end is better matched by TRBJ2-7. From germline, CDR1 is DFQATT and CDR2 SNEGSKA (reference sequence). CDR3 size: 14 residues. The CDR3 sequence: CSARSGTGALEQYF. The CDR3 region has the DNA TGCAGTGCTAGGTCCGGGACAGGGGCTCTCGAGCAGTACTTC.

This clonotype was detected many times. The CDR3 nucleotides read TGCAGTGCTAGTGGGTTGAGGGGGCAAGAGACCCAGTACTTC. This encodes CSASGLRGQETQYF. The chain links TRBV20-1 to TRBJ2-5, with D tentatively TRBD1 (6 bases). Germline-derived CDR1 and CDR2 are DFQATT and SNEGSKA (reference sequence). This CDR3 contains 14 residues. The V end was cut by 3 bases, the J end by 2 bases, with 13 bases between.

The rearrangement uses TRBV29-1 and TRBJ2-3, with TRBD1 as a possible D gene (5 bases). CDR3 length: 14 residues. V lost 4 bases and J 3 bases, leaving 14 bases between the germline ends. Looked up from germline, CDR1 is SQVTM and CDR2 is ANQGSEA. CDR3 nucleotides: TGCAGCGTTGGCCCCTGGCAGGGAACAGATACGCAGTATTTT. It specifies CSVGPWQGTDTQYF.

The V call is TRBV5-1, the J call TRBJ2-1; 9 bases line up with TRBD1. The CDR3 has 17 amino acids. Germline V gene sequence: CDR1 SGHRS, CDR2 YFSETQ. V gave up 0 bases and J gave up 9 bases; unmatched junction bases: 13. The CDR3 loop is CASSLVEGQGGIGEQFF. The CDR3 region has the DNA TGCGCCAGCAGCTTGGTAGAGGGACAGGGCGGCATTGGTGAGCAGTTCTTC.

This clonotype appeared a single time. This sequence joins TRBV29-1 and TRBJ2-1; 10 nucleotides align to TRBD1. Germline V lookup: CDR1 SQVTM, CDR2 ANQGSEA. V was pared by 7 bases and J by 7 bases, with 7 bases of the junction left unmatched. This CDR3 has 13 amino acids. CDR3 nucleotides: TGCAGCGCGACCGGGACAGGGGCGAATGAGCAGTTCTTC. Protein: CSATGTGANEQFF.

This clonotype was found a few times. V is TRBV21-1 and J is TRBJ2-6; the listed D gene, TRBD2, was not tested against the DNA. TRBV21-1 is annotated as a pseudogene. The length of the CDR3 is 18 residues. The CDR3 here is CASTPPGRNYSGANVLTF. In DNA form, the CDR3 reads TGTGCCAGCACCCCTCCGGGCAGAAACTACTCTGGGGCCAACGTCCTGACTTTC.